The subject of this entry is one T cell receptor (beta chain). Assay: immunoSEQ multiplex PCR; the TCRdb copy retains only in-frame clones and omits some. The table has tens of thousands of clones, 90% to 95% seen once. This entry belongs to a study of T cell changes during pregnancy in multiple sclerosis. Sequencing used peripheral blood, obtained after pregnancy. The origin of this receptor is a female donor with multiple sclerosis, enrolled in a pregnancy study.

CDR3 nucleotides: TGTGCCAGTAGTGCAGTTCCGGGGACTAGAAGGAGGGAGACCCAGTACTTC. This encodes CASSAVPGTRRRETQYF. This chain links TRBV19 with TRBJ2-5; 8 nucleotides line up with TRBD2. The V and J ends lost 5 bases and 5 bases, in that order; junction bases with no gene match: 16. Germline assignment: CDR1 LNHDA and CDR2 SQIVND (reference sequence). The CDR3 sequence is 17 residues long.